This entry is about one T cell receptor (beta chain). Antigen specificity is unknown. These data come from a study of T-cell memory formation after mild COVID-19. Regarding the study as a whole: Researchers report contracting CD4+ clones mostly in CM and EM, with CD8+ clones in EMRA. Detection of some responders pre-infection suggested pre-existing cross-reactive memory T cells participated.

Using constant-segment primers, 5'RACE produced TCR alpha and TCR beta cDNA libraries carrying sample barcodes and UMIs. TCRdb re-called the 5' RACE reads through MiXCR, storing one row per CDR3 protein. This sample has about 13,000 distinct CDR3 sequences; 12% occur once, and the top ten carry under 50%. This CDR3 contains 16 residues. CDR1 is SGDLS and CDR2 is YYNGEE in the germline V gene. V lost 0 bases and J lost 0; bases outside the gene matches: 3. The sequence derives from an adult woman who had mild COVID-19 (a few samples of this study predate the infection). Cell type and time point are not known. The sample comprised PBMCs or a T cell subset sorted from them (not recorded which). The rearrangement links TRBV9 to TRBJ2-1; 7 bases map to TRBD2. As DNA, the CDR3 is TGTGCCAGCAGCGTAGAGGGCGGGAGCTCCTACAATGAGCAGTTCTTC. Protein product: CASSVEGGSSYNEQFF.